This T cell receptor (beta chain) is from a study of T cell repertoires in cytomegalovirus infection. This clonotype was recorded at least ten times. Trimming stripped 1 base from V and 8 bases from J, with 14 bases between. The CDR3 covers 15 residues. Germline loops: CDR1 MNHNS, CDR2 SASEGT. TCRdb re-derived calls from the reads in MiXCR, one entry per CDR3 protein. The repertoire consists of around 450,000 distinct CDR3 sequences, with 10% to 12% occurring once and the leading ten covering 10%. The chain links TRBV6-1 to TRBJ1-4, with a weak D call TRBD1 (5 bases). This TCR was recovered from a human donor in good health (CMV status not recorded). Some clones in this sample may be carry-over from other donors' samples. Sequencing was performed on PBMCs. CDR3 in amino acids: CASSEDGGLKEKLFF. The CDR3 coding sequence is TGTGCCAGCAGTGAAGACGGGGGACTCAAGGAAAAACTGTTTTTT.